This is a list of T cell receptor beta chains from one sample in a study of neurological immune-mediated disorders. TCRdb re-analysed the 5' RACE reads in MiXCR, keeping a single row per CDR3 protein. The sample contains 40,000 to 55,000 distinct CDR3 sequences, about 9.4% of which appear only once. The sample comprised PBMCs. The receptors were gathered from a woman in her thirties or forties with HTLV-1-associated myelopathy (HAM/TSP). Both conserved end residues are part of each CDR3. Each record gives: V gene, clone size, J gene, CDR3 protein. Part of the rows lack a size; the others show once, few, many or a class for expanded clones.

V gene: TRBV4-1
clone size: -
J gene: TRBJ1-2
CDR3 protein: CASSQFEHLNYGYTF

V gene: TRBV6-2/TRBV6-3
clone size: many
J gene: TRBJ2-1
CDR3 protein: CASSTEDGRYEQFF

V gene: TRBV3-1
clone size: many
J gene: TRBJ2-3
CDR3 protein: CASSLPEAADTQYF

V gene: TRBV7-8
clone size: many
J gene: TRBJ2-7
CDR3 protein: CASSLRGGQRYEQYF

V gene: TRBV10-3
clone size: -
J gene: TRBJ2-3
CDR3 protein: CAIRSGGGPDTQYF

V gene: TRBV5-6
clone size: many
J gene: TRBJ1-5
CDR3 protein: CASSSGTGGFQPQHF

V gene: TRBV2
clone size: many
J gene: TRBJ1-2
CDR3 protein: CASRTDKFYGYTF

V gene: TRBV20-1
clone size: many
J gene: TRBJ2-1
CDR3 protein: CSAPNIGDYNEQFF

V gene: TRBV10-3
clone size: many
J gene: TRBJ1-1
CDR3 protein: CAISARVNTEAFF

V gene: TRBV18
clone size: many
J gene: TRBJ2-2
CDR3 protein: CASSPGRDRNTGELFF

V gene: TRBV5-1
clone size: many
J gene: TRBJ1-1
CDR3 protein: CASSWLGGPNTEAFF

V gene: TRBV4-1
clone size: many
J gene: TRBJ2-1
CDR3 protein: CASSQEAGGSYNEQFF

V gene: TRBV6-2/TRBV6-3
clone size: many
J gene: TRBJ1-1
CDR3 protein: CASSYSIENTEVFF

V gene: TRBV12-3/TRBV12-4
clone size: many
J gene: TRBJ1-2
CDR3 protein: CASSLQGTANYGYTF

V gene: TRBV20-1
clone size: many
J gene: TRBJ1-2
CDR3 protein: CSAVSSRGYTF

V gene: TRBV4-3
clone size: few
J gene: TRBJ2-7
CDR3 protein: CASSPVKKVGVYEQYF

V gene: TRBV18
clone size: -
J gene: TRBJ2-2
CDR3 protein: CASSWTAANTGELFF

V gene: TRBV12-3/TRBV12-4
clone size: many
J gene: TRBJ1-4
CDR3 protein: CASRPPTGLGNEKLFF

V gene: TRBV28
clone size: many
J gene: TRBJ1-2
CDR3 protein: CASSLQGANYGYTF

V gene: TRBV20-1
clone size: many
J gene: TRBJ2-5
CDR3 protein: CSALTDQETQYF

V gene: TRBV6-1
clone size: -
J gene: TRBJ2-1
CDR3 protein: CASSVLTSGAPSYNEQFF

V gene: TRBV5-1
clone size: many
J gene: TRBJ1-5
CDR3 protein: CASSLDLNQPQHF

V gene: TRBV7-2
clone size: many
J gene: TRBJ2-6
CDR3 protein: CASSLTSGGTGANVLTF

V gene: TRBV7-2
clone size: many
J gene: TRBJ2-3
CDR3 protein: CASSLGVGGTDTQYF

V gene: TRBV7-2
clone size: -
J gene: TRBJ1-6
CDR3 protein: CASSSSSGGARDSPLHF

V gene: TRBV4-2
clone size: many
J gene: TRBJ2-2
CDR3 protein: CASSPGTSGTTFPGTGELFF

V gene: TRBV7-9
clone size: many
J gene: TRBJ2-5
CDR3 protein: CASSKTSQETQYF

V gene: TRBV28
clone size: many
J gene: TRBJ1-1
CDR3 protein: CASSLILNTEAFF

V gene: TRBV5-1
clone size: many
J gene: TRBJ1-5
CDR3 protein: CASSSGQGNQPQHF

V gene: TRBV25-1
clone size: many
J gene: TRBJ2-7
CDR3 protein: CATDGTSGGDSYEQYF

V gene: TRBV7-2
clone size: many
J gene: TRBJ2-3
CDR3 protein: CASSLLVQATDTQYF

V gene: TRBV5-1
clone size: many
J gene: TRBJ2-1
CDR3 protein: CASSLVSAGGPENEQFF

V gene: TRBV7-2
clone size: many
J gene: TRBJ1-1
CDR3 protein: CASSSRTGDGTEAFF

V gene: TRBV12-3/TRBV12-4
clone size: many
J gene: TRBJ2-5
CDR3 protein: CATAPGLVLQTQYF

V gene: TRBV27
clone size: many
J gene: TRBJ2-1
CDR3 protein: CASRTSGGAYSYNEQFF

V gene: TRBV15
clone size: many
J gene: TRBJ1-3
CDR3 protein: CATTIRFSDTIYF

V gene: TRBV30
clone size: many
J gene: TRBJ1-1
CDR3 protein: CAWRKGRDTEAFF

V gene: TRBV29-1
clone size: few
J gene: TRBJ2-1
CDR3 protein: CSVAGLSGGAGEQFF

V gene: TRBV4-3
clone size: many
J gene: TRBJ2-3
CDR3 protein: CASSQDLPNADTQYF

V gene: TRBV20-1
clone size: many
J gene: TRBJ1-5
CDR3 protein: CSARDQQGVSQPQHF

V gene: TRBV4-2
clone size: many
J gene: TRBJ2-1
CDR3 protein: CASSQDLAGVVEQFF

V gene: TRBV5-1
clone size: many
J gene: TRBJ1-5
CDR3 protein: CASSPGTGQPQHF

V gene: TRBV5-5
clone size: many
J gene: TRBJ2-5
CDR3 protein: CASSLTGPETQYF

V gene: TRBV10-3
clone size: many
J gene: TRBJ2-7
CDR3 protein: CAISNGQGQSYEQYF

V gene: TRBV20-1
clone size: many
J gene: TRBJ1-4
CDR3 protein: CSARDGGGGEKLFF

V gene: TRBV9
clone size: many
J gene: TRBJ2-5
CDR3 protein: CASSVRQRGGTQYF

V gene: TRBV7-8
clone size: many
J gene: TRBJ2-7
CDR3 protein: CASSFTWTSREQYF

V gene: TRBV20-1
clone size: few
J gene: TRBJ2-3
CDR3 protein: CSGGRGQSTDTQYF

V gene: TRBV5-1
clone size: many
J gene: TRBJ1-2
CDR3 protein: CASYGYTF

V gene: TRBV10-3
clone size: many
J gene: TRBJ2-3
CDR3 protein: CAIGRGKARDTSTDTQYF

V gene: TRBV7-2
clone size: many
J gene: TRBJ1-1
CDR3 protein: CASSLLPGGNTEAFF

V gene: TRBV27
clone size: many
J gene: TRBJ2-7
CDR3 protein: CASSLSPAGYEQYF

V gene: TRBV7-2
clone size: many
J gene: TRBJ2-2
CDR3 protein: CASSPRGGITGELFF

V gene: TRBV5-6
clone size: many
J gene: TRBJ1-5
CDR3 protein: CASSLQDQPQHF

V gene: TRBV6-2/TRBV6-3
clone size: many
J gene: TRBJ2-7
CDR3 protein: CASSTLRDRDTFHREQYF

V gene: TRBV5-1
clone size: few
J gene: TRBJ1-5
CDR3 protein: CASSLRADGQPQHF

V gene: TRBV7-6
clone size: -
J gene: TRBJ2-3
CDR3 protein: CASSPAPFGTDTQYF

V gene: TRBV6-2/TRBV6-3
clone size: few
J gene: TRBJ2-7
CDR3 protein: CASSYSAGGPYEQYF

V gene: TRBV29-1
clone size: many
J gene: TRBJ2-3
CDR3 protein: CSVEMATTDTQYF

V gene: TRBV29-1
clone size: many
J gene: TRBJ2-1
CDR3 protein: CSVRTQGEQQFF